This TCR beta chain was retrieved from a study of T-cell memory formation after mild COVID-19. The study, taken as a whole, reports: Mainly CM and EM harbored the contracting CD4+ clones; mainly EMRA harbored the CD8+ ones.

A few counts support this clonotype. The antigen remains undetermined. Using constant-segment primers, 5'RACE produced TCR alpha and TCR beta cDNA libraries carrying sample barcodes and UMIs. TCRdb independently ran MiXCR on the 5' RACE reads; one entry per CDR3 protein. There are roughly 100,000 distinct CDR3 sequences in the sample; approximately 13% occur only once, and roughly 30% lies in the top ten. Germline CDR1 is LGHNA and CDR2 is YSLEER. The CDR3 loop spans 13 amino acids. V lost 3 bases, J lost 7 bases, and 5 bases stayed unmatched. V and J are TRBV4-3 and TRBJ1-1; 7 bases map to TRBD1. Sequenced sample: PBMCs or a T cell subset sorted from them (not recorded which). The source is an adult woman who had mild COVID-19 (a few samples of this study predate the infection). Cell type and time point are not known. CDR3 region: CASSQIAGGEAFF. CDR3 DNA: TGCGCCAGCAGCCAGATTGCAGGGGGTGAAGCTTTCTTT.